This entry describes one T cell receptor beta chain. The protocol was immunoSEQ multiplex PCR, while the TCRdb copy is restricted to in-frame clones and leaves out a portion. The table for this sample gives fewer than 30,000 clones. This entry comes from a study of T cells in women clearing cervical HPV infection. Sequenced sample: blood buffy coat. The source of this sequence is a woman aged 18-69 years with a cervical HPV16 infection that either progressed to CIN3+ or cleared (not recorded which).

The CDR3 bases that were read are TGCGCCAGCAGCTCCCTCGCGGGAGTCCAAGAGACC. Translated, it gives CASSSLAGVQET. The full CDR3 reads CASSSLAGVQETQYF. The rearrangement joins TRBV5-1 to TRBJ2-5; TRBD2 matches at 7 bases. Sequencing ends 3 residues short of the CDR3 end; the germline J gene provides the rest. CDR3 length equals 15 residues. Germline V lookup: CDR1 SGHRS, CDR2 YFSETQ. Trimming cost V 3 bases and J 1 base; bases outside gene matches: 6.